This TCR beta chain was captured by sequencing in a study of blood T cells in healthy people across ages. Study as a whole: Template switching recovered approximately one barcoded beta molecule for every two T cells. Study-wide results and limits: Investigators treated diversity estimates from one million T cells as underestimates. The percentage of naive T cells correlated strongly with TCR beta diversity.

Whenever a sample was processed, at least 6 million PBMCs were isolated. A second PCR of 7 to 11 cycles used a sample-barcoded 5' primer and a J-beta primer mix. Each CDR3 protein is one row after TCRdb ran MiXCR on the 5' RACE reads. The sample includes hundreds of thousands of distinct CDR3 sequences, less than 60% of them seen just once. A remark on this clonotype: Its antigen is undetermined.

This CDR3 is 13 amino acids long. Trimming left V 5 bases short and J 5 bases short, with 13 bases between. The V gene's germline CDR1 is SGHKS and CDR2 YYEKEE (reference sequence). Specimen: blood. The chain joins TRBV5-5 to TRBJ2-5; possibly TRBD2 for D (5 bases). This TCR was sampled from a man at least 80 years old in good health. CDR3 sequence (DNA): TGTGCCAGCAGTTGGACGGGAAAGGAGACCCAGTACTTC. This codes for CASSWTGKETQYF.